Detailed here is one T cell receptor beta chain. The antigen remains unidentified. Trimming stripped 10 bases from V and 6 bases from J, with 19 bases between. The CDR3 runs to 13 residues. CDR1 is MNHNS, CDR2 SASEGT, per germline. The data were taken from a study of T cell repertoires in cytomegalovirus infection. Study at large: A matching HLA type, together with CMV infection, was signaled by public TCR beta signatures.

Study conclusions and caveats: Clonotype analysis showed dominance of the ex vivo response by HLA-C-restricted CMV-specific TCR beta clonotypes. Cumulated frequencies of public TCR beta families served to identify carriers of CMV plus the relevant HLA.

Using its own MiXCR run on the reads, TCRdb lists one record per CDR3 protein. The repertoire holds approximately 400,000 distinct CDR3 sequences, with roughly 30% as singletons. Sequencing input: PBMCs. The chain couples TRBV6-1 to TRBJ2-7; no reliable D call. The TCR comes from a human donor in good health (CMV status not recorded). Some clones in this sample may be carry-over from other donors' samples. The CDR3 nucleotides are TGTGCCACCAACGTGAATGTAAAATGCGAGCAGTACTTC. Translation: CATNVNVKCEQYF.